This T cell receptor beta chain comes out of a study of preoperative IRX-2 immunotherapy in early breast cancer. Assay: immunoSEQ multiplex PCR; the TCRdb copy retains only in-frame clones and omits some. The table records roughly 93,000 clones, 86% of them present only once. Treatment here: preoperative locoregional IRX-2 cytokine immunotherapy. Preoperative locoregional IRX-2 cytokine immunotherapy was tested in the phase Ib source study. Trimming removed 3 bases at V and 5 bases at J, with 7 bases between. The CDR3 has 12 residues. Germline V lookup: CDR1 LNHDA, CDR2 SQIVND (reference sequence). Sample: tumor tissue, taken after IRX-2 immunotherapy. This chain joins TRBV19 and TRBJ1-1, with D hard to call. This receptor was taken from a human donor with breast cancer. CDR3 loop: CASSIRGTEAFF. CDR3 nucleotides: TGTGCCAGTAGTATTCGTGGTACTGAAGCTTTCTTT.